This is a list of T cell receptor beta chains from one sample in a study of T-cell memory formation after mild COVID-19. One entry per CDR3 protein results from TCRdb running MiXCR on the 5' RACE reads. Of 190,000 or so distinct CDR3 sequences in the sample, around 30% were seen once. What was sequenced was PBMCs or a T cell subset sorted from them (not recorded which). Source of these receptors: an adult woman who had mild COVID-19 (a few samples of this study predate the infection). Cell type and time point are not known. Each CDR3 is given with its conserved first and last residue. The D gene is left open where the match is weak. For some rows the clone size is stated as once, few or many, or as a class when expanded; others skip it.

D	size	V	J	CDR3	DNA
NA	few	TRBV29-1	TRBJ2-2	CSVEHPEVVGELFF	TGCAGCGTTGAACACCCGGAGGTCGTCGGGGAGCTGTTTTTT
NA	few	TRBV7-3	TRBJ1-1	CASRSWVDTEAFF	TGTGCCAGCAGGTCCTGGGTGGACACTGAAGCTTTCTTT
NA	NA	TRBV5-5	TRBJ1-2	CASSPRVQYGYTF	TGTGCCAGCAGCCCCCGGGTCCAATATGGCTACACCTTC
NA	medium-sized	TRBV5-6	TRBJ2-1	CASSSDGSYNEQFF	TGTGCCAGCAGCTCCGACGGTAGCTACAATGAGCAGTTCTTC
TRBD1	NA	TRBV12-3/TRBV12-4	TRBJ2-7	CASSWDRGLFEQYF	TGTGCCAGCAGTTGGGACAGGGGCCTCTTCGAGCAGTACTTC
NA	NA	TRBV7-9	TRBJ1-1	CASSLETANTEAFF	TGTGCCAGCAGCTTAGAAACAGCGAACACTGAAGCTTTCTTT
TRBD2	few	TRBV7-6	TRBJ2-1	CASSRTSGGGGEQFF	TGTGCCAGCAGCCGCACTAGCGGGGGGGGAGGTGAGCAGTTCTTC
NA	few	TRBV6-6	TRBJ1-1	CASSYSWGGNTEAFF	TGTGCCAGCAGTTACTCATGGGGGGGCAACACTGAAGCTTTCTTT
TRBD1	NA	TRBV6-6	TRBJ1-5	CASSYSAEDRGRGNQPQHF	TGTGCCAGCAGTTACTCCGCAGAAGACAGGGGGCGAGGCAATCAGCCCCAGCATTTT
NA	few	TRBV30	TRBJ2-1	CAWSLTRGNEQFF	TGTGCCTGGAGTCTTACTAGAGGCAATGAGCAGTTCTTC
NA	few	TRBV6-2/TRBV6-3	TRBJ1-1	CASSYSGGVNEAFF	TGTGCCAGCAGTTACTCGGGAGGGGTCAATGAAGCTTTCTTT
TRBD1	NA	TRBV29-1	TRBJ2-7	CSAGQGASEQYF	TGCAGCGCTGGACAGGGGGCGTCCGAGCAGTACTTC
NA	NA	TRBV6-2/TRBV6-3	TRBJ2-1	CASWAGYNEQFF	TGTGCCAGCTGGGCAGGCTACAATGAGCAGTTCTTC
NA	NA	TRBV4-3	TRBJ2-7	CASSQGLGSYEQYF	TGCGCCAGCAGCCAAGGGCTCGGGAGCTACGAGCAGTACTTC
NA	few	TRBV5-4	TRBJ2-1	CASSPESGSFNEQFF	TGTGCCAGCAGCCCGGAGAGTGGGAGTTTCAATGAGCAGTTCTTC
NA	few	TRBV20-1	TRBJ2-4	CSARTDLAKNIQYF	TGCAGTGCTAGGACGGATTTAGCCAAAAACATTCAGTACTTC
TRBD1	many	TRBV15	TRBJ2-1	CATSLNRGFDNEQFF	TGTGCCACCAGCTTAAACAGGGGTTTCGACAATGAGCAGTTCTTC
NA	once	TRBV7-9	TRBJ2-3	CASSLEFTDTQYF	TGTGCCAGCAGCTTAGAATTCACAGATACGCAGTATTTT
NA	few	TRBV9	TRBJ1-1	CASNKGVGGWNTEAFF	TGTGCCAGCAACAAAGGAGTGGGGGGCTGGAACACTGAAGCTTTCTTT
NA	many	TRBV7-2	TRBJ1-5	CASSLQGGSQPQHF	TGTGCCAGCAGCTTACAGGGAGGTAGTCAGCCCCAGCATTTT
NA	few	TRBV11-2	TRBJ2-1	CASSFGLGNEQFF	TGTGCCAGCAGCTTCGGACTCGGGAATGAGCAGTTCTTC
NA	few	TRBV6-2/TRBV6-3	TRBJ2-1	CASSPLAGKGNEQFF	TGTGCCAGCAGTCCCCTTGCGGGGAAGGGCAATGAGCAGTTCTTC
TRBD1	many	TRBV29-1	TRBJ1-1	CSPYRGTEAFF	TGCAGCCCATACAGGGGCACTGAAGCTTTCTTT
NA	few	TRBV2	TRBJ1-3	CASTPGGVTIYF	TGTGCCAGCACGCCGGGGGGGGTCACCATATATTTT
NA	NA	TRBV7-8	TRBJ2-1	CASRHPGPNEQFF	TGTGCCAGCAGGCACCCGGGGCCTAATGAGCAGTTCTTC
NA	few	TRBV6-6	TRBJ2-5	CASREETAQYF	TGTGCCAGCAGGGAAGAGACGGCCCAGTACTTC
NA	few	TRBV6-5	TRBJ2-2	CAPKDGNTGELFF	TGTGCTCCTAAGGACGGGAACACCGGGGAGCTGTTTTTT
TRBD1	few	TRBV4-3	TRBJ2-1	CASSPGLGTGGYNEQFF	TGCGCCAGCAGCCCCGGGCTTGGGACAGGGGGCTACAATGAGCAGTTCTTC
NA	many	TRBV6-5	TRBJ2-7	CASGQISSYEQYF	TGTGCCAGCGGACAGATTAGCTCCTACGAGCAGTACTTC
TRBD1	NA	TRBV7-2	TRBJ1-2	CASSFNQGAAYGYTF	TGTGCCAGCAGCTTCAACCAGGGGGCAGCCTATGGCTACACCTTC
TRBD1	NA	TRBV20-1	TRBJ1-5	CSAQHLTGFDQPQHF	TGCAGTGCTCAACATTTGACAGGGTTCGATCAGCCCCAGCATTTT
TRBD1	NA	TRBV29-1	TRBJ2-7	CSVWDSSYEQYF	TGCAGCGTCTGGGACAGCTCCTACGAGCAGTACTTC
TRBD1	NA	TRBV4-1	TRBJ2-7	CASSPGTGQREQYF	TGCGCCAGCAGCCCTGGGACAGGCCAGCGGGAGCAGTACTTC
NA	NA	TRBV5-1	TRBJ2-1	CASSTTGDPYIDNEQFF	TGCGCCAGCAGTACGACGGGGGACCCTTATATAGACAATGAGCAGTTCTTC
TRBD2	NA	TRBV6-5	TRBJ2-7	CASSPTAGTSGEQYF	TGTGCCAGCAGTCCTACCGCCGGGACTAGCGGCGAGCAGTACTTC
TRBD2	few	TRBV7-2	TRBJ2-1	CASSRNGWAGVYNEQFF	TGTGCCAGCAGCCGGAACGGGTGGGCGGGAGTCTACAATGAGCAGTTCTTC
TRBD2	NA	TRBV15	TRBJ2-7	CATSRDRGGPYEQYF	TGTGCCACCAGCAGAGATCGCGGGGGTCCCTACGAGCAGTACTTC